This T cell receptor (beta chain) appears in the sequencing data of a study of tumor-infiltrating lymphocytes in primary liver carcinoma. Starting material of approximately 500 ng total RNA yielded TCR beta cDNA via a constant-region primer. Three rounds of nested multiplex PCR with slightly modified ARM-PCR produced TCR beta libraries. PCR rounds one and two used TRBV1-TRBV30 forward primers with a C-beta reverse primer for approximately 10 cycles each. TCRdb itself ran the multiplex PCR reads through MiXCR, one entry per CDR3 protein. The sample has about 21,000 distinct CDR3 sequences, nearly 80% seen once. CDR1 is SGHAT, CDR2 FQDESV, per germline (reference sequence). Trimming shortened V by 9 bases and J by 4 bases, and 19 bases separated the two germline ends. CDR3 size: 15 residues. Study conclusions and caveats: There were only about 7-25% of top clones found in all five tumor regions.

It was from approximately 20-30 mg of unsorted bulk tissue that RNA and DNA were co-extracted. For this clonotype: Its matching antigen is unknown.

Input material: liver tumor tissue from sampling region 1. Subset noted: tumor region T1, superior pole. The clonotype originates from a woman under 40 with primary liver carcinoma and hepatitis B virus infection. V gene TRBV11-1 combines with J gene TRBJ2-1; a weak D match, TRBD1 (6 bases). CDR3 protein: CARGRRQASYNEQFF. In nucleotides, the CDR3 is TGTGCCAGGGGCCGGAGACAGGCCTCATACAATGAGCAGTTCTTC.